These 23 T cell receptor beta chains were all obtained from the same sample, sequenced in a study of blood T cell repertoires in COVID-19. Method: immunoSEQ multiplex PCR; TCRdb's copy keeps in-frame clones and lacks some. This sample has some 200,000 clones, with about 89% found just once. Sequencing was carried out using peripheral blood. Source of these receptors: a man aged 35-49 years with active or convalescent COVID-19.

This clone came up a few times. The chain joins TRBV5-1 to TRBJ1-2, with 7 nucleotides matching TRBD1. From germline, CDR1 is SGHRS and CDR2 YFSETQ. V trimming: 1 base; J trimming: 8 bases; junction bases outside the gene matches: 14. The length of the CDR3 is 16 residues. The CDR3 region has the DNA TGCGCCAGCAGCTTGAAAGTCGAGACAGGGACCATGGGCTACACCTTC. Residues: CASSLKVETGTMGYTF.

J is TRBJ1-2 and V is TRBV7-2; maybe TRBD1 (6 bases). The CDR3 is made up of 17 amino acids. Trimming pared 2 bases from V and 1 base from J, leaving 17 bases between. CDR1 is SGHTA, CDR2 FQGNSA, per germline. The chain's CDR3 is CASSLLPGTFNNYGYTF. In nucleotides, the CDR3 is TGTGCCAGCAGCTTACTCCCCGGGACATTTAATAACTATGGCTACACCTTC.

This chain's CDR3 is CAISGQGNTEAFF. CDR3 nucleotides: TGTGCCATCAGTGGACAGGGAAACACTGAAGCTTTCTTT. The chain recombines TRBV10-3 with TRBJ1-1; 7 nucleotides agree with TRBD1. Germline assignment: CDR1 ENHRY and CDR2 SYGVKD. J was trimmed by 2 bases and V by 4 bases; bases with no gene match: 1. The CDR3 is 13 amino acids.

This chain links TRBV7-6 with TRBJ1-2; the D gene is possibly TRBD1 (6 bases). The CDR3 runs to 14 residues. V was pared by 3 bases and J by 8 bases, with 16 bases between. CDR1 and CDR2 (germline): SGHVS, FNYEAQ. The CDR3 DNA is TGTGCCAGCAGCTTCGAGGACAGCCTGGAGGGCTACACCTTC. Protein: CASSFEDSLEGYTF.

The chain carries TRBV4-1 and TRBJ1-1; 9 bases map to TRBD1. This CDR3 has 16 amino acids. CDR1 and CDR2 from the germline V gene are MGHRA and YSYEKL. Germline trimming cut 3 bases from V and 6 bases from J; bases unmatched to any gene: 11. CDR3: CASSHPRDRDAPEAFF. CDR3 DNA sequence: TGCGCCAGCAGCCATCCCCGGGACAGGGATGCTCCTGAAGCTTTCTTT.

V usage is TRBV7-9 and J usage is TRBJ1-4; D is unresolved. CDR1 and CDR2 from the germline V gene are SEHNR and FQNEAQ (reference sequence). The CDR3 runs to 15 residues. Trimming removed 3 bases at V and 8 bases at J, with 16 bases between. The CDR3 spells CASSFVGRSQEKLFF. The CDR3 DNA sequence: TGTGCCAGCAGCTTCGTAGGCAGGTCTCAGGAAAAACTGTTTTTT.

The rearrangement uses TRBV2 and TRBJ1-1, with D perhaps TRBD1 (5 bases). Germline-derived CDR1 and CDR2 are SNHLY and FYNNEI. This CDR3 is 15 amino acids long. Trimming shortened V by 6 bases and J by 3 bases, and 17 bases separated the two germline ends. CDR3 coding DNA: TGTGCCAGCAGCGCCGGACTGGGAGGGGACACTGAAGCTTTCTTT. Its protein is CASSAGLGGDTEAFF.

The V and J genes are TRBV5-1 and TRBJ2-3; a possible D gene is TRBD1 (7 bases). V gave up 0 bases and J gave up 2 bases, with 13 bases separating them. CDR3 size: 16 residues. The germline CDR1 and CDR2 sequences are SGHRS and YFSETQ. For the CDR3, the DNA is TGCGCCAGCAGCTTGGTAGGGGGGACAGCCACAGATACGCAGTATTTT. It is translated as CASSLVGGTATDTQYF. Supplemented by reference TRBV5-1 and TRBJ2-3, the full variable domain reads KAGVTQTPRYLIKTRGQQVTLSCSPISGHRSVSWYQQTPGQGLQFLFEYFSETQRNKGNFPGRFSGRQFSNSRSEMNVSTLELGDSALYLCASSLVGGTATDTQYFGPGTRLTVL.

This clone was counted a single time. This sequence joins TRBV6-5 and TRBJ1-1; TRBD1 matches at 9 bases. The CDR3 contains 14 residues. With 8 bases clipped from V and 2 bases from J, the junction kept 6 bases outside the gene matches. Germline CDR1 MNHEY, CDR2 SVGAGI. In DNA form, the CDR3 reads TGTGCCAGCCTCGAGGGACAGGGAAACACTGAAGCTTTCTTT. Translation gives CASLEGQGNTEAFF.

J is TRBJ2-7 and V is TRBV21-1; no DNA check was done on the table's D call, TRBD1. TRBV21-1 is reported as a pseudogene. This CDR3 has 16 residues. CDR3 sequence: CASSNNKPGQTYEQYF. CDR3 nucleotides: TGTGCCAGCAGCAATAATAAACCGGGACAGACCTACGAGCAGTACTTC.

CDR3 DNA sequence: TGTGCCAGCAGCTTGGTTGAGGGTAGGTCCTACAATGAGCAGTTCTTC. Amino acids: CASSLVEGRSYNEQFF. The chain is built from TRBV5-6 and TRBJ2-1; a weak D match, TRBD2 (5 bases). CDR1 and CDR2 (germline): SGHDT, YYEEEE. Trimming took off 0 bases at V and 1 base at J, with 11 bases between the two ends. CDR3 length: 16 residues.

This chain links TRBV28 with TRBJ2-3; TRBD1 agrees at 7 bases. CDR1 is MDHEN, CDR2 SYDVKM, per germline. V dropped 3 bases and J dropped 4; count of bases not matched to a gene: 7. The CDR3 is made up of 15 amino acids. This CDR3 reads CASSFRGTGADTQYF. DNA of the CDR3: TGTGCCAGCAGTTTCAGGGGAACAGGGGCAGATACGCAGTATTTT.

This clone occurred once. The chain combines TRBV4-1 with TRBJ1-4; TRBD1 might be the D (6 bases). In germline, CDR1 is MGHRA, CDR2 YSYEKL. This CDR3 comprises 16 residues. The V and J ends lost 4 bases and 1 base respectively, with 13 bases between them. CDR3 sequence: CASSLGQPQTNEKLFF. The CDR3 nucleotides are TGCGCCAGCAGCCTCGGACAGCCCCAAACTAATGAAAAACTGTTTTTT.

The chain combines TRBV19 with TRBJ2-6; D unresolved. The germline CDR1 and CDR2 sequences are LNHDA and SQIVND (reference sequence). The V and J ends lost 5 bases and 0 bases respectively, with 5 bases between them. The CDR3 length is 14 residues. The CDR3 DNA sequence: TGTGCCAGTAGTTCAAACTCTGGGGCCAACGTCCTGACTTTC. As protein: CASSSNSGANVLTF.

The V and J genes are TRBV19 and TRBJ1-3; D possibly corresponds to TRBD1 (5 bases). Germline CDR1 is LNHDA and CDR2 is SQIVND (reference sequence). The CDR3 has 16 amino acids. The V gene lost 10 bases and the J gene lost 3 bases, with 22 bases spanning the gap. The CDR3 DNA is TGTGCCACAAATCGAATCGGACATGCGTTTGGAAACACCATATATTTT. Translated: CATNRIGHAFGNTIYF.

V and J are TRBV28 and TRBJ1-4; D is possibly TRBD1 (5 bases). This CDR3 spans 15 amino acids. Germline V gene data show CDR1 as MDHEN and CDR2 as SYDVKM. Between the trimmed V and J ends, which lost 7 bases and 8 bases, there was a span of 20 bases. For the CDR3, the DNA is TGTGCCAGCAACCTTGGGGGGTTTATCGGGGAAAAACTGTTTTTT. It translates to CASNLGGFIGEKLFF.

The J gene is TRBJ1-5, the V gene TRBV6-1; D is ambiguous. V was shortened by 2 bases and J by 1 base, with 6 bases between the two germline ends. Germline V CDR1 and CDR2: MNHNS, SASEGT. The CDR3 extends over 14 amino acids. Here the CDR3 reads CASSEQSSNQPQHF. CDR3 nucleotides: TGTGCCAGCAGTGAACAGTCGAGCAATCAGCCCCAGCATTTT.

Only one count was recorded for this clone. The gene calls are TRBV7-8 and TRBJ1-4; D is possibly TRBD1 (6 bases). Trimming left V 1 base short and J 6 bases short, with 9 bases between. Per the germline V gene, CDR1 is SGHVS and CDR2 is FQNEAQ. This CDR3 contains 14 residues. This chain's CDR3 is CASSLVQGDEKLFF. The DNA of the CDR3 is TGTGCCAGCAGCTTAGTACAGGGCGATGAAAAACTGTTTTTT.

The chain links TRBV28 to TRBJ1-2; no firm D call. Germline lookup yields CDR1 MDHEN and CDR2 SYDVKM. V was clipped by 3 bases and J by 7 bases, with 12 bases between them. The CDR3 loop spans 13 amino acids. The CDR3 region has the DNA TGTGCCAGCAGTTTCCCCTCTTCCCTTGGCTACACCTTC. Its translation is CASSFPSSLGYTF.

CDR3: CASSYGTSSETQYF. CDR3 bases: TGTGCCAGCAGTTACGGGACTAGCTCGGAGACCCAGTACTTC. The rearrangement links TRBV6-6 to TRBJ2-5, with 9 bases that match TRBD2. The CDR3 spans 14 residues. Germline V gives CDR1 MNHNY, CDR2 SVGAGI (reference sequence). V shed 2 bases, J shed 5 bases, and the junction held 3 bases outside the gene matches.

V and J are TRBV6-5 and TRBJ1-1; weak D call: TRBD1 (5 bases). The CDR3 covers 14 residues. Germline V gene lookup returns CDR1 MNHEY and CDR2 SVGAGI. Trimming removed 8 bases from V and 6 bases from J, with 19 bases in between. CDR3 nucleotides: TGTGCCAGCGTCCGGGGGGGAGGGGACGCTGAAGCTTTCTTT. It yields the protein CASVRGGGDAEAFF.

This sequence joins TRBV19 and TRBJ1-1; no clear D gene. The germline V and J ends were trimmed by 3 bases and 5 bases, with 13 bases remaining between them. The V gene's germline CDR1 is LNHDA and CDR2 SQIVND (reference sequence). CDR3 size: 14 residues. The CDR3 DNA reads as TGTGCCAGTAGTATGAGTCAGACCAGGACTGAAGCTTTCTTT. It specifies CASSMSQTRTEAFF.

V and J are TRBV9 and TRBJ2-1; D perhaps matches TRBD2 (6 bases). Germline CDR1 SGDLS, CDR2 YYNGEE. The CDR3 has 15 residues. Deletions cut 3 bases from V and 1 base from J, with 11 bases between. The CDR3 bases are TGTGCCAGCAGCGCCCGCCGGGGGTCCTACAATGAGCAGTTCTTC. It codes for CASSARRGSYNEQFF.